Listed below are T cell receptor beta chains from one sample, sequenced in a study of cytomegalovirus exposure and HLA in healthy donors. Method: immunoSEQ multiplex PCR; TCRdb's copy keeps in-frame clones and lacks some. Among roughly 86,000 clones listed, 96% were seen once. The specimen was PBMCs. The receptors were gathered from a man aged 18 to 35 in good health and CMV-seropositive. CDR3s include the opening cysteine and the closing phenylalanine or tryptophan. Fields, in order: V gene, clone size, J gene, D gene, CDR3 protein, CDR3 DNA. A D gene is named only where the DNA matches it firmly. For some rows the clone size is stated as once, few or many, or as a class when expanded; others skip it.

v_gene: TRBV5-4
abundance: NA
j_gene: TRBJ1-4
d_gene: NA
CDR3aa: CASSYGLGKLFF
CDR3nt: TGTGCCAGCAGCTACGGACTTGGAAAACTGTTTTTT

v_gene: TRBV30
abundance: NA
j_gene: TRBJ2-5
d_gene: TRBD2
CDR3aa: CAWSVISGRGETQYF
CDR3nt: TGTGCCTGGAGTGTAATTAGCGGGCGGGGAGAGACCCAGTACTTC

v_gene: TRBV6-9
abundance: once
j_gene: TRBJ1-1
d_gene: NA
CDR3aa: CASSTAQLYYTEAFF
CDR3nt: TGTGCCAGCAGTACGGCACAGCTGTACTACACTGAAGCTTTCTTT

v_gene: TRBV5-6
abundance: NA
j_gene: TRBJ2-2
d_gene: NA
CDR3aa: CASSFRITGELFF
CDR3nt: TGTGCCAGCAGCTTCAGGATCACCGGGGAGCTGTTTTTT

v_gene: TRBV6-5
abundance: NA
j_gene: TRBJ2-1
d_gene: NA
CDR3aa: CASSYSRSSYNEQFF
CDR3nt: TGTGCCAGCAGTTACTCGCGGAGCTCCTACAATGAGCAGTTCTTC

v_gene: TRBV4-1
abundance: NA
j_gene: TRBJ2-7
d_gene: NA
CDR3aa: CASSQATGFDEQYF
CDR3nt: TGCGCCAGCAGCCAAGCGACAGGTTTCGACGAGCAGTACTTC

v_gene: TRBV5-4
abundance: NA
j_gene: TRBJ2-1
d_gene: TRBD2
CDR3aa: CASSLGPSGSFHNEQFF
CDR3nt: TGTGCCAGCAGCTTGGGTCCTAGCGGGAGTTTCCACAATGAGCAGTTCTTC

v_gene: TRBV18
abundance: once
j_gene: TRBJ2-7
d_gene: TRBD1
CDR3aa: CASFGTGGSYEQYF
CDR3nt: TGTGCCAGTTTCGGGACAGGGGGCTCCTACGAGCAGTACTTC

v_gene: TRBV4-1
abundance: NA
j_gene: TRBJ1-2
d_gene: NA
CDR3aa: CASSQVAGIRSNYGYTF
CDR3nt: TGCGCCAGCAGCCAAGTGGCAGGCATACGATCTAACTATGGCTACACCTTC

v_gene: TRBV2
abundance: NA
j_gene: TRBJ2-3
d_gene: NA
CDR3aa: CASSGPSWTDTQYF
CDR3nt: TGTGCCAGCAGTGGGCCTAGCTGGACAGATACGCAGTATTTT

v_gene: TRBV6-1
abundance: NA
j_gene: TRBJ2-5
d_gene: NA
CDR3aa: CASSARQDGETQYF
CDR3nt: TGTGCCAGCAGTGCCAGACAGGATGGAGAGACCCAGTACTTC

v_gene: TRBV9
abundance: NA
j_gene: TRBJ2-3
d_gene: NA
CDR3aa: CASSVKVEGTSTDTQYF
CDR3nt: TGTGCCAGCAGCGTAAAGGTCGAGGGGACTAGCACAGATACGCAGTATTTT

v_gene: TRBV27
abundance: NA
j_gene: TRBJ2-7
d_gene: TRBD1
CDR3aa: CASSPPGTATYEQYF
CDR3nt: TGTGCCAGCAGTCCACCCGGGACAGCAACCTACGAGCAGTACTTC

v_gene: TRBV7-2
abundance: NA
j_gene: TRBJ1-1
d_gene: TRBD1
CDR3aa: CASRSQGYVTEAFF
CDR3nt: TGTGCCAGCAGGTCACAGGGGTACGTCACTGAAGCTTTCTTT

v_gene: TRBV6-1
abundance: NA
j_gene: TRBJ1-4
d_gene: TRBD1
CDR3aa: CASRDRVFDEKLFF
CDR3nt: TGTGCCAGCAGGGACAGGGTTTTTGACGAAAAACTGTTTTTT

v_gene: TRBV4-2
abundance: NA
j_gene: TRBJ2-1
d_gene: NA
CDR3aa: CASSQSAMGGFNEQFF
CDR3nt: TGTGCCAGCAGCCAAAGTGCCATGGGGGGTTTTAATGAGCAGTTCTTC

v_gene: TRBV14
abundance: NA
j_gene: TRBJ2-5
d_gene: NA
CDR3aa: CASRSGSGETQYF
CDR3nt: TGTGCCAGCAGATCAGGGTCGGGCGAGACCCAGTACTTC

v_gene: TRBV28
abundance: NA
j_gene: TRBJ2-7
d_gene: NA
CDR3aa: CASSLLGAQYF
CDR3nt: TGTGCCAGCAGTTTACTGGGCGCGCAGTACTTC

v_gene: TRBV27
abundance: NA
j_gene: TRBJ2-3
d_gene: TRBD2
CDR3aa: CASRSAGEVLSTDTQYF
CDR3nt: TGTGCCAGCAGAAGTGCGGGAGAGGTCCTTAGCACAGATACGCAGTATTTT

v_gene: TRBV5-4
abundance: NA
j_gene: TRBJ2-1
d_gene: NA
CDR3aa: CASRWDIHNEQFF
CDR3nt: TGTGCCAGCAGATGGGACATTCACAATGAGCAGTTCTTC

v_gene: TRBV7-9
abundance: NA
j_gene: TRBJ1-2
d_gene: TRBD1
CDR3aa: CASGGTGYGYTF
CDR3nt: TGTGCCAGCGGGGGGACAGGGTATGGCTACACCTTC

v_gene: TRBV19
abundance: NA
j_gene: TRBJ2-1
d_gene: TRBD2
CDR3aa: CASMPGLAGGSGNEQFF
CDR3nt: TGTGCCAGTATGCCGGGACTAGCGGGAGGCTCGGGTAATGAGCAGTTCTTC

v_gene: TRBV7-6
abundance: NA
j_gene: TRBJ2-1
d_gene: NA
CDR3aa: CASSLTGGRGNEQFF
CDR3nt: TGTGCCAGCAGCTTAACCGGGGGGCGAGGCAATGAGCAGTTCTTC

v_gene: TRBV5-4
abundance: NA
j_gene: TRBJ1-1
d_gene: NA
CDR3aa: CASSFQVNTEAFF
CDR3nt: TGTGCCAGCAGCTTTCAGGTTAACACTGAAGCTTTCTTT

v_gene: TRBV28
abundance: NA
j_gene: TRBJ2-1
d_gene: NA
CDR3aa: CASSFGPGEAYNEQFF
CDR3nt: TGTGCCAGCAGTTTCGGTCCGGGAGAGGCCTACAATGAGCAGTTCTTC